This TCR beta chain originates from a study of T cell changes during pregnancy in multiple sclerosis. The CDR3 is 15 amino acids. Using immunoSEQ multiplex PCR, the repertoire was profiled, and TCRdb retains in-frame clones only, with some absent. The sample shows about 55,000 clones, 90% to 95% of them seen only once. The V gene is TRBV21-1, the J gene TRBJ1-5; the tabulated D call, TRBD1, remains unverified against the DNA. TRBV21-1 is tagged as a pseudogene. The origin of this receptor is a female donor with multiple sclerosis, enrolled in a pregnancy study. Sequences were derived from CD8+ T cells from peripheral blood mononuclear cells, sampled in the third trimester of pregnancy. The CDR3 sequence is CASSKGRQGPWPQHF. In DNA form, the CDR3 reads TGTGCCAGCAGCAAAGGGCGTCAGGGGCCTTGGCCCCAGCATTTT.